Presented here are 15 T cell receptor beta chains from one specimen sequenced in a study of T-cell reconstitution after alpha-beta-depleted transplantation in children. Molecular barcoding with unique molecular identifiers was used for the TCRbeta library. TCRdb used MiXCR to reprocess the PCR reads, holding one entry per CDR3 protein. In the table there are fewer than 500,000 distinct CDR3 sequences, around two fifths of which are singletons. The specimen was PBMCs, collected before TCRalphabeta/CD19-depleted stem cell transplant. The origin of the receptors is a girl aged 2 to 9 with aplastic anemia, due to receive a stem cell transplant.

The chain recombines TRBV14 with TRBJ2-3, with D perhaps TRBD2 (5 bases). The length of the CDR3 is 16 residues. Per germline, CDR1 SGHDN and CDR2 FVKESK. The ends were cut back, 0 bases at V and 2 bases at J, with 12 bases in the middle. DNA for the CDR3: TGTGCCAGCAGCCAAGAGGAGGTCCCCAACACAGATACGCAGTATTTT. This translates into CASSQEEVPNTDTQYF.

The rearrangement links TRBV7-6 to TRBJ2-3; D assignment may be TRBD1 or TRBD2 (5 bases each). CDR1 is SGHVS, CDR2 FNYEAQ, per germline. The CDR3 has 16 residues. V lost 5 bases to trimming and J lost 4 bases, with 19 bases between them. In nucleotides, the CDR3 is TGTGCCAGCAGCCCGAGGGGACCCCGAGAAGCAGATACGCAGTATTTT. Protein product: CASSPRGPREADTQYF.

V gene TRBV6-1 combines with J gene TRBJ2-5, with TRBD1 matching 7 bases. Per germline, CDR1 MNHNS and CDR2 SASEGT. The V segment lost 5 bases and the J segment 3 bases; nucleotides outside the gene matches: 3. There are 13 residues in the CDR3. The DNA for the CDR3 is TGTGCCAGCAGTCGGACAGGCAAAGAGACCCAGTACTTC. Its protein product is CASSRTGKETQYF.

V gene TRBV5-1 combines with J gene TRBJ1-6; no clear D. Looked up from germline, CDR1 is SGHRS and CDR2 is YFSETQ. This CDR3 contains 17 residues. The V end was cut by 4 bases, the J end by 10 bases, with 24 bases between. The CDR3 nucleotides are TGCGCCAGCAGCCTAACGACCGGGCTTCAGAGAGGATCACCCCTCCACTTT. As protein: CASSLTTGLQRGSPLHF.

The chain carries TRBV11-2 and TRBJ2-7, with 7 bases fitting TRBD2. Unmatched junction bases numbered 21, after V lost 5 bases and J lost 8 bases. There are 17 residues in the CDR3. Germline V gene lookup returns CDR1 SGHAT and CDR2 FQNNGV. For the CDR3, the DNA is TGTGCCAGCAGCCCTCTCTTAAACAAGCGGGGAGGGGAAAAGCAGTACTTC. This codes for CASSPLLNKRGGEKQYF. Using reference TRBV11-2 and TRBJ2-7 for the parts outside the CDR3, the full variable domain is EAGVAQSPRYKIIEKRQSVAFWCNPISGHATLYWYQQILGQGPKLLIQFQNNGVVDDSQLPKDRFSAERLKGVDSTLKIQPAKLEDSAVYLCASSPLLNKRGGEKQYFGPGTRLTVT.

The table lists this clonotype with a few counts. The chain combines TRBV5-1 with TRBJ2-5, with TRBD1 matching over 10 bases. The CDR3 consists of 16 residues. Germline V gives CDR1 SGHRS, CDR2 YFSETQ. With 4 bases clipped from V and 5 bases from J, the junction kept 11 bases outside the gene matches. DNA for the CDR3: TGCGCCAGCAGCCGCCAGGGACAGGGGACAAGCGAGACCCAGTACTTC. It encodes CASSRQGQGTSETQYF. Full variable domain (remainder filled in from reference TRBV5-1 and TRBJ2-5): KAGVTQTPRYLIKTRGQQVTLSCSPISGHRSVSWYQQTPGQGLQFLFEYFSETQRNKGNFPGRFSGRQFSNSRSEMNVSTLELGDSALYLCASSRQGQGTSETQYFGPGTRLLVL.

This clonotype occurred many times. CDR3 in amino acids: CASSPGGPQETQYF. As DNA, the CDR3 is TGTGCCAGCTCACCCGGAGGGCCCCAAGAGACCCAGTACTTC. The chain employs TRBV18 and TRBJ2-5; D might be TRBD2 (6 bases). Trimming stripped 3 bases from V and 1 base from J, with 9 bases between. The CDR3 consists of 14 residues. Germline V gene lookup returns CDR1 KGHSH and CDR2 LQKENI.

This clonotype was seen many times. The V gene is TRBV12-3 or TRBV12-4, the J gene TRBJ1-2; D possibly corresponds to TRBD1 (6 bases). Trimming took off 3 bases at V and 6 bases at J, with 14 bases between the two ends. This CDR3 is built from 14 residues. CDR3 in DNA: TGTGCCAGCAGTTTTTACGACAGGATGAATGGCTACACCTTC. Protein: CASSFYDRMNGYTF.

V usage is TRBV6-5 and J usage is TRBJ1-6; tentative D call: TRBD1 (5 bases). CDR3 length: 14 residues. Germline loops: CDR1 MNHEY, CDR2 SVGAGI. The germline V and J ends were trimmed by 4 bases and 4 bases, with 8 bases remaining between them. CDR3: CASSFDSYNSPLHF. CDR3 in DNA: TGTGCCAGCAGTTTCGACAGTTATAATTCACCCCTCCACTTT.

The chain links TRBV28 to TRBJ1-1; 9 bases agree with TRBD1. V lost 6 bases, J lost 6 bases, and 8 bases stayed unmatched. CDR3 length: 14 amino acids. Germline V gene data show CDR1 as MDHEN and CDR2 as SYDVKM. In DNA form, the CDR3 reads TGTGCCAGCAGCGCAACAGGGGGCATGGCTGAAGCTTTCTTT. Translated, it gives CASSATGGMAEAFF.

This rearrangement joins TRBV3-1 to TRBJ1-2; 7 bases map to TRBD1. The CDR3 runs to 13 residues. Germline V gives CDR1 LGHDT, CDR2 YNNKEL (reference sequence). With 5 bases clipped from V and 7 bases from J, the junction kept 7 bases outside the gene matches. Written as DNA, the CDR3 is TGTGCCAGCAGCACACAGGGGTCCCCTGGCTACACCTTC. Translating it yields CASSTQGSPGYTF.

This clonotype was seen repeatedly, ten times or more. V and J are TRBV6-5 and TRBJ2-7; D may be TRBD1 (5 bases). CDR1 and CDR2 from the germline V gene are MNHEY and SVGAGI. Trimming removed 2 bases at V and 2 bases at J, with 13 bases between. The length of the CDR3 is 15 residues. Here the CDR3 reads CASSYESQGAYEQYF. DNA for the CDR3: TGTGCCAGCAGTTACGAGAGTCAGGGTGCCTACGAGCAGTACTTC.

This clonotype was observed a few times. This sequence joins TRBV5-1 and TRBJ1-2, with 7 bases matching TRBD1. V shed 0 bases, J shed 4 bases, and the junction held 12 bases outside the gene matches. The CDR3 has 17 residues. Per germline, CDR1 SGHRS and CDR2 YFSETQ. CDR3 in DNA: TGCGCCAGCAGCTTGGATCAGGGGGGCCGGGCTGTCTATGGCTACACCTTC. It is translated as CASSLDQGGRAVYGYTF.

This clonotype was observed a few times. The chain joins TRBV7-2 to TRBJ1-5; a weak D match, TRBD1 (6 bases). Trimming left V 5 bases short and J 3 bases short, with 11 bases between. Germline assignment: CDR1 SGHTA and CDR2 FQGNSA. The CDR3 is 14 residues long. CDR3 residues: CASSVQGSNQPQHF. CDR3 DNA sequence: TGTGCCAGCAGCGTACAGGGATCCAATCAGCCCCAGCATTTT. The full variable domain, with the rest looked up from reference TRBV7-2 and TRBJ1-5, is GAGVSQSPSNKVTEKGKDVELRCDPISGHTALYWYRQSLGQGLEFLIYFQGNSAPDKSGLPSDRFSAERTGGSVSTLTIQRTQQEDSAVYLCASSVQGSNQPQHFGDGTRLSIL.

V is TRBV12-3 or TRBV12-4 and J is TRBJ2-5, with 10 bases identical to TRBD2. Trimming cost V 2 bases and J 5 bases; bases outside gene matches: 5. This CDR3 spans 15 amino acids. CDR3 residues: CASSLRTSGTETQYF. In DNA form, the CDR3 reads TGTGCCAGCAGTTTACGAACTAGCGGGACGGAGACCCAGTACTTC.